The entry that follows covers one T cell receptor (beta chain) sequence. Using immunoSEQ multiplex PCR, the repertoire was profiled, and TCRdb retains in-frame clones only, with some absent. Among fewer than 300,000 clones listed, around 90% were seen once. This entry comes from a study of blood T cell repertoires in COVID-19. Study at large: The United States, Italy and Spain provided the acute and convalescent COVID-19 samples.

The V gene's germline CDR1 is SGHNT and CDR2 YYREEE (reference sequence). The CDR3 contains 16 residues. With 0 bases removed from V and 6 bases from J, the gap between germline ends came to 16 bases. This receptor was taken from a woman aged 40-49 years with acute COVID-19. Sequenced sample: PBMCs or T cells enriched from blood (not recorded which). The chain links TRBV5-4 to TRBJ2-1, with D perhaps TRBD2 (6 bases). This CDR3 reads CASSLARLGTLNEQFF. CDR3 nucleotides: TGTGCCAGCAGCTTGGCTCGACTAGGGACCCTCAATGAGCAGTTCTTC.